This T cell receptor beta chain was profiled in a study of neurological immune-mediated disorders. The sample's time point: longitudinal time-point 1 (baseline). Trimming pared 1 base from V and 2 bases from J, leaving 8 bases between. This CDR3 is 14 amino acids long. CDR1 and CDR2 from the germline V gene are SGHRS and YFSETQ. TCRdb processed the 5' RACE reads anew with MiXCR; each CDR3 protein has one entry. The data hold some 37,000 distinct CDR3 sequences, with 3.2% observed a single time. This rearrangement joins TRBV5-1 to TRBJ2-3, with D possibly being TRBD1 (6 bases). Sequencing was performed on PBMCs. This clonotype was obtained from a woman aged 55 to 70 with multiple sclerosis. The CDR3 DNA reads as TGCGCCAGCAGCTTGCAGGGGATCACAGATACGCAGTATTTT. This gives the protein CASSLQGITDTQYF. The entire variable domain, with the rest obtained from reference TRBV5-1 and TRBJ2-3, is as follows: KAGVTQTPRYLIKTRGQQVTLSCSPISGHRSVSWYQQTPGQGLQFLFEYFSETQRNKGNFPGRFSGRQFSNSRSEMNVSTLELGDSALYLCASSLQGITDTQYFGPGTRLTVL.